Here is one TCR beta chain with its context. Its antigen is not yet known. No much larger clone exists at a distance of one base, and base qualities are not known. The trim is 0 bases for V and 5 bases for J, with a gap of 12 bases between the germline ends. CDR1 is given as SGHAT and CDR2 as FQNNGV, both from the germline V gene. The CDR3, cysteine through phenylalanine, is 15 amino acids long. CDR3 DNA only is kept here, 45 bases in frame from base 1. These data originate in a study of Ad26.COV2.S vaccination and SARS-CoV-2 variants (dated by TCRdb to the early 2020s). Background for the entire study: Vaccine-arm donors came from COV1001, a multicentre, randomized, double-blind, placebo-controlled phase I-IIa trial of Ad26.COV2.S in healthy adults. Ad26.COV2.S was administered intramuscularly at a dose of 5x10^10 or 1x10^11 viral particles, either as one shot or as two shots given 56 days apart. The specificity and breadth of SARS-CoV-2-reactive T cell receptors after Ad26.COV2.S vaccination were assessed by TCRbeta repertoire sequencing. A total of 32 samples were included in the TCR-sequenced set, comprising around 19 Ad26.COV2.S vaccine recipients, 5 placebo recipients and 8 SARS-CoV-2 convalescent individuals. Trial participants were randomized into five groups of five, in which low-dose or high-dose Ad26.COV2.S was given once or twice, or placebo was given on both occasions. Throughout the experiments and outcome assessment, investigators stayed blinded to trial group allocation.

The immunoSEQ Assay was the method used to sequence TCRbeta CDR3 regions. After extraction, genomic DNA underwent amplification by bias-controlled multiplex PCR, followed by high-throughput sequencing. Processing in the source paper ran as follows. Collapsing and filtering of sequences were performed to quantify the absolute abundance of each unique TCRbeta CDR3 region. Usable DNA was measured by amplifying reference genes present in all nucleated cells, and TCRbeta template counts were normalized to that usable DNA to estimate T cell fraction. Repertoire TCRs were annotated as SARS-CoV-2-specific when V gene, CDR3 amino acid sequence and J gene were exactly matched to a known reactive TCR set. MIRA supplied the reference SARS-CoV-2 TCR set, which was filtered for enrichment in COVID-19-positive ImmuneCODE repertoires so that public or cross-reactive TCRs were removed. Using the MIRA antigens, annotated TCRs were further analysed by specific ORF or by position within an ORF. Breadth was defined as the number of annotated unique rearrangements divided by the total number of unique productive rearrangements, and depth was defined as the summed frequency of the annotated unique rearrangements. Two-sided Wilcoxon rank-sum tests were applied when comparing TCR breadth between groups. As stored in TCRdb, this immuneACCESS dataset retains in-frame rearrangements with V and J assigned. A fraction of the clones does not appear; measured against another copy, unresolved V genes explain less than half of the discrepancy, and the remainder lacks a known reason. Clonal size and the V and J genes are those of that table, whereas D and trimming came from the DNA. The table for this sample lists 400,000 or so clones; approximately 90% of them were counted only once. The top ten constitute 3% to 3.5% of the sample.

The label giving this sample's treatment or condition can be read as: over 15 received Ad26.COV2.S at low or high dose, single or two shots; 5 received placebo; per-sample allocation not given. Repertoires of vaccine and placebo recipients were sequenced from samples collected on day 63 after the first injection. In Cohort 1b, roughly 25 adults aged 18-55 years were enrolled at a single site in Boston, USA, between 29 July and 7 August 2020. Ad26.COV2.S consisted of a replication-incompetent adenovirus type 26 vector by which a prefusion-stabilized SARS-CoV-2 spike protein from the original Wuhan strain was expressed. What the research found in general, with its limitations: Ad26.COV2.S recipients had higher spike-specific TCR breadth than placebo recipients (P = 0.0014). Vaccine and placebo recipients had comparable non-spike TCR breadth, which fits with the vaccine containing only spike. The authors noted that total T cell responses may have been underestimated by the TCR breadth and depth analyses. The study was not powered to compare responses between vaccine doses or regimens. After vaccination, substantial breadth of spike-specific CD8+ and CD4+ T cell responses was reported.

The chain is encoded by TRBV11-2 joined to TRBJ2-3; TRBD2 is a possible D gene, resting on 7 matching bases. The sequences come from peripheral blood, collected in a trial of Ad26.COV2.S vaccine versus placebo. This clonotype was obtained from a person between 18 and 65 years old who received the Ad26.COV2.S COVID-19 vaccine or a placebo. The CDR3 region reads CASSLDWGGRDTQYF. The nucleotides read TGTGCCAGCAGCTTAGATTGGGGGGGGCGAGATACGCAGTATTTT.